The 19 T cell receptor beta chains listed next were all sequenced from one sample in a study of T cell responses to AZD1222 COVID-19 vaccine. Clones were read by immunoSEQ multiplex PCR, and TCRdb kept only the in-frame ones, dropping some. This table has more than 75,000 clones, roughly nine tenths appearing once. This specimen was peripheral blood, taken on day 0 of AZD1222 vaccination. These receptors were obtained from an adult in good health.

The chain couples TRBV19 to TRBJ2-2; 7 bases line up with TRBD1. Germline values: CDR1 LNHDA, CDR2 SQIVND (reference sequence). The CDR3 runs 15 residues. With V trimmed by 7 bases and J by 7 bases, 12 bases remained unmatched. CDR3 region: CASIQGQGESGELFF. The CDR3 DNA follows: TGTGCCAGTATCCAGGGGCAGGGGGAAAGCGGGGAGCTGTTTTTT. Full variable domain (outside the CDR3, taken from reference TRBV19 and TRBJ2-2): DGGITQSPKYLFRKEGQNVTLSCEQNLNHDAMYWYRQDPGQGLRLIYYSQIVNDFQKGDIAEGYSVSREKKESFPLTVTSAQKNPTAFYLCASIQGQGESGELFFGEGSRLTVL.

J is TRBJ2-4 and V is TRBV5-1; 9 bases align to TRBD1. In germline, CDR1 is SGHRS, CDR2 YFSETQ. The ends lost 4 bases at V and 7 bases at J; junction bases unmatched: 6. This CDR3 is built from 14 residues. The CDR3 DNA sequence: TGCGCCAGCAGCGATACAGGGGGCGTTAACATTCAGTACTTC. Encoded protein: CASSDTGGVNIQYF. Combining the CDR3 with reference TRBV5-1 and TRBJ2-4 gives the whole variable domain KAGVTQTPRYLIKTRGQQVTLSCSPISGHRSVSWYQQTPGQGLQFLFEYFSETQRNKGNFPGRFSGRQFSNSRSEMNVSTLELGDSALYLCASSDTGGVNIQYFGAGTRLSVL.

The genes are TRBV27 and TRBJ2-7, with TRBD2 identical over 7 bases. The J segment lost 2 bases and the V segment lost 5 bases, leaving 9 bases of the junction unmatched. This CDR3 is 15 amino acids long. CDR1 MNHEY and CDR2 SMNVEV come from the germline V gene (reference sequence). CDR3 in DNA: TGTGCCAGCAGTGCTCGGGGGGACGGAACCTACGAGCAGTACTTC. This encodes CASSARGDGTYEQYF.

The chain combines TRBV6-5 with TRBJ1-1; D remains unclear. CDR1 is MNHEY and CDR2 is SVGAGI in the germline V gene. V was clipped by 7 bases and J by 0 bases, with 15 bases between them. The CDR3 has 15 amino acids. The CDR3 spells CASIHEGGLNTEAFF. The CDR3 coding sequence is TGTGCCAGCATTCATGAAGGAGGTTTGAACACTGAAGCTTTCTTT.

This clone has just one count. The rearrangement links TRBV9 to TRBJ2-3; 8 bases are a match to TRBD2. The CDR3 extends over 16 amino acids. J lost 0 bases, V lost 0 bases, and 3 bases had no gene match. Germline-derived CDR1 and CDR2 are SGDLS and YYNGEE. The CDR3 spells CASSVGPSGSTDTQYF. CDR3 coding DNA: TGTGCCAGCAGCGTAGGCCCTAGCGGGAGCACAGATACGCAGTATTTT.

The chain combines TRBV12-3 or TRBV12-4 with TRBJ2-5; perhaps TRBD1 as D (5 bases). This CDR3 region has 13 residues. V lost 8 bases, J lost 1 base, and 11 bases lay in between. This chain's CDR3 is CASRAGSQETQYF. CDR3 in DNA: TGTGCCAGCCGCGCAGGGTCCCAAGAGACCCAGTACTTC.

This clone has a single count. The chain is built from TRBV6-4 and TRBJ1-5, with TRBD1 as a possible D gene (5 bases). Germline CDR1 and CDR2: MRHNA and SNTAGT. The CDR3 is 14 residues long. Trimming stripped 3 bases from V and 4 bases from J, with 10 bases between. CDR3 coding DNA: TGTGCCAGCAGTGATTCGGGGGAAAATCAGCCCCAGCATTTT. This translates into CASSDSGENQPQHF.

The chain joins TRBV7-9 to TRBJ2-7; D is undetermined. V lost 6 bases, J lost 0 bases, and 3 bases lay in between. Germline loops: CDR1 SEHNR, CDR2 FQNEAQ (reference sequence). This CDR3 comprises 11 residues. The CDR3 protein is CASRGSYEQYF. Written as DNA, the CDR3 is TGTGCCAGCAGGGGCTCCTACGAGCAGTACTTC.

The rearrangement links TRBV27 to TRBJ2-5; 7 nucleotides agree with TRBD2. Unmatched junction bases numbered 14, after V lost 6 bases and J lost 4 bases. Germline values: CDR1 MNHEY, CDR2 SMNVEV (reference sequence). The CDR3 is 16 residues long. CDR3 sequence (DNA): TGTGCCAGCAGCCCGTTCGGACTAGGGGTAGGAGAGACCCAGTACTTC. Residues: CASSPFGLGVGETQYF.

The chain recombines TRBV9 with TRBJ2-7; a weak D match, TRBD2 (6 bases). The CDR3 loop spans 19 amino acids. The germline V gene encodes CDR1 SGDLS and CDR2 YYNGEE. V was clipped by 4 bases and J by 2 bases, with 28 bases between them. The CDR3 protein is CASSHSSPGGRAGTYEQYF. DNA of the CDR3: TGTGCCAGCAGCCATTCCTCCCCGGGTGGTAGGGCGGGAACCTACGAGCAGTACTTC.

This chain connects TRBV27 to TRBJ1-5; TRBD1 might be the D (6 bases). The germline V gene has CDR1 MNHEY and CDR2 SMNVEV (reference sequence). CDR3 length: 15 amino acids. Trimming stripped 5 bases from V and 0 bases from J, with 11 bases between. The CDR3 sequence: CASSKDSNSNQPQHF. DNA for the CDR3: TGTGCCAGCAGTAAGGACAGCAATAGCAATCAGCCCCAGCATTTT.

The chain uses TRBV30 and TRBJ1-3; no reliable D call. Germline CDR1 reads GTSNPN; CDR2 reads SVGIG (reference sequence). The CDR3 sequence is 15 residues long. V was cut by 6 bases and J by 0 bases, with 15 bases left in between. The DNA of the CDR3 is TGTGCCTGTCGGGCCGGTCGCCTCTCTGGAAACACCATATATTTT. It translates to CACRAGRLSGNTIYF.

This chain links TRBV27 with TRBJ2-7; 8 bases align to TRBD1. Germline V CDR1 and CDR2: MNHEY, SMNVEV (reference sequence). The CDR3 covers 14 residues. Trimming removed 8 bases from V and 2 bases from J; junction bases left unmatched: 8. The CDR3 DNA sequence: TGTGCCAGCGGCCGTCCAGGGGGCACCTACGAGCAGTACTTC. Translated: CASGRPGGTYEQYF.

The sample holds a few counts of this clone. The CDR3 coding sequence is TGTGCCAGCAGTTACTCGAGTCGGGGCTCGAGGGGGACGAACACTGAAGCTTTCTTT. Its translation is CASSYSSRGSRGTNTEAFF. The chain recombines TRBV6-2 or TRBV6-3 with TRBJ1-1, with a possible D match to TRBD1 (6 bases). The V gene lost 0 bases and the J gene lost 1 base, with 21 bases spanning the gap. CDR3 size: 19 residues. Per the germline V gene, CDR1 is MNHEY and CDR2 is SVGEGT.

V usage is TRBV9 and J usage is TRBJ1-4; perhaps TRBD1 as D (6 bases). Per germline, CDR1 SGDLS and CDR2 YYNGEE. The CDR3 is 14 amino acids. V was trimmed by 4 bases and J by 4 bases, leaving 11 bases between them. The CDR3 protein is CASSNGQLNEKLFF. As DNA, the CDR3 is TGTGCCAGCAGCAACGGACAGCTTAATGAAAAACTGTTTTTT.

The chain recombines TRBV6-2 or TRBV6-3 with TRBJ2-1; no firm D call. CDR3 length equals 15 residues. Germline CDR1 reads MNHEY; CDR2 reads SVGEGT. Trimming removed 2 bases from V and 1 base from J, with 9 bases in between. CDR3 nucleotide sequence: TGTGCCAGCAGTTACCCCGATGGTTCCTACAATGAGCAGTTCTTC. Translated, it gives CASSYPDGSYNEQFF.

The chain joins TRBV27 to TRBJ1-4; 9 bases match TRBD1. J lost 11 bases, V lost 5 bases, and 9 bases had no gene match. Germline lookup yields CDR1 MNHEY and CDR2 SMNVEV (reference sequence). This CDR3 is built from 14 residues. The CDR3 sequence is CASSPGQGLHKLFF. The CDR3 region has the DNA TGTGCCAGCAGTCCAGGACAGGGGCTGCATAAACTGTTTTTT.

The J gene is TRBJ2-1, the V gene TRBV27; D ambiguous. Germline V gene sequence: CDR1 MNHEY, CDR2 SMNVEV (reference sequence). Trimming stripped 5 bases from V and 4 bases from J, with 9 bases between. The CDR3 loop spans 13 amino acids. The CDR3 DNA reads TGTGCCAGCAGTCCAGACTTTTACAATGAGCAGTTCTTC. Amino acids: CASSPDFYNEQFF.

The genes are TRBV19 and TRBJ1-3; the D is unclear. This CDR3 contains 14 residues. V was trimmed by 10 bases and J by 7 bases, leaving 20 bases between them. CDR1 is LNHDA and CDR2 is SQIVND in the germline V gene (reference sequence). The CDR3 reads CATTTWGGYNTIYF. The CDR3 bases are TGTGCCACGACCACGTGGGGAGGTTACAACACCATATATTTT.